This T cell receptor beta chain was captured in a study of identical twins. V lost 0 bases, J lost 4 bases, and 15 bases lay in between. CDR1 SQVTM and CDR2 ANQGSEA come from the germline V gene. The CDR3 extends over 15 amino acids. This clonotype has just a few counts. TCRdb independently ran MiXCR on the 5' RACE reads; one entry per CDR3 protein. The table records 1.5 million to 2 million distinct CDR3 sequences, about 31% of them present only once. The TCR sequence derives from a newborn girl in good health. The V gene is TRBV29-1, the J gene TRBJ1-1; D gene ambiguous. Material for sequencing was cord blood. CDR3 in DNA: TGCAGCGTTGAAGATGGGAGGGCCCGGAGCACTGAAGCTTTCTTT. Translated: CSVEDGRARSTEAFF.